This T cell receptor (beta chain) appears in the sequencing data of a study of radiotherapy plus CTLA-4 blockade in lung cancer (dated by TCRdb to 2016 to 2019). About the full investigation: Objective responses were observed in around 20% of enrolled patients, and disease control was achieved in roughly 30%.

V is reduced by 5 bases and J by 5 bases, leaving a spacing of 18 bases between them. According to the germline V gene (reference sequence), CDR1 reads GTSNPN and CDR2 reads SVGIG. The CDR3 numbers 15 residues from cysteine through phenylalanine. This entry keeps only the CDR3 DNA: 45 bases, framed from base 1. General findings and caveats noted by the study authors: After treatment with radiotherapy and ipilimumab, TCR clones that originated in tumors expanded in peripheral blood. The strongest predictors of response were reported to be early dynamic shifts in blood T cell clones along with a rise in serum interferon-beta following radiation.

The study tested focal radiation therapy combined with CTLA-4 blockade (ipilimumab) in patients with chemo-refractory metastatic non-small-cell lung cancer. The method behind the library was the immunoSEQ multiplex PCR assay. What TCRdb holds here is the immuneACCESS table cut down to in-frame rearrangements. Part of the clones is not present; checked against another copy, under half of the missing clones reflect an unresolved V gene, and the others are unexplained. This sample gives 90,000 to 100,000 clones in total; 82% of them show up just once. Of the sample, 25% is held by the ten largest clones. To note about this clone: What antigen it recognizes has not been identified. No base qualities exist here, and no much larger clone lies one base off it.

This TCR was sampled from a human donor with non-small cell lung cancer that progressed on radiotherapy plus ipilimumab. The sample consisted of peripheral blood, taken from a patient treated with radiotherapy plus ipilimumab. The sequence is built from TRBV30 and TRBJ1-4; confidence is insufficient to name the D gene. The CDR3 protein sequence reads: CAWGPFAGANEKLFF. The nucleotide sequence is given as TGTGCCTGGGGGCCGTTCGCGGGAGCAAATGAAAAACTGTTTTTT.